The 23 T cell receptor beta chains presented below share a single source sample, sequenced in a study of monozygotic twins with inflammatory bowel disease. TCRdb reanalyzed the 5' RACE reads, giving one entry per CDR3 protein sequence and no DNA. Its listing shows approximately 150,000 distinct CDR3 sequences. Material for sequencing was blood. The receptors stem from a human donor with ulcerative colitis or Crohn's disease, or a healthy co-twin of an affected twin (not recorded which).

This chain connects TRBV5-1 to TRBJ1-6; TCRdb returns TRBD1, unconfirmable since there is no DNA. From germline, CDR1 is SGHRS and CDR2 YFSETQ. CDR3 length equals 13 residues. The chain's CDR3 is CASSDGSGGPLHF.

The chain carries TRBV9 and TRBJ2-1; the TCRdb call, TRBD1, lacks DNA for checking. This CDR3 spans 15 amino acids. The germline gives CDR1 SGDLS, CDR2 YYNGEE. CDR3 in amino acids: CASSVVLPGSDEQFF.

This rearrangement joins TRBV7-9 to TRBJ2-7; the D call from TCRdb, TRBD2, cannot be confirmed without DNA. The CDR3 covers 16 residues. Germline-derived CDR1 and CDR2 are SEHNR and FQNEAQ (reference sequence). The CDR3 loop is CASSTNSRGTSYEQYF.

The rearrangement links TRBV16 to TRBJ2-5. The CDR3 extends over 13 amino acids. Germline CDR1 reads KGHSY; CDR2 reads FQNENV. The CDR3 sequence: CASSQFPQETQYF.

The rearrangement joins TRBV9 to TRBJ2-2. The CDR3 sequence is 13 residues long. Germline CDR1 SGDLS, CDR2 YYNGEE. Here the CDR3 reads CASSAGHTGELFF.

This chain links TRBV5-6 with TRBJ2-3. Germline V gene lookup returns CDR1 SGHDT and CDR2 YYEEEE. The CDR3 is 13 amino acids. The CDR3 here is CASYRWGANTQYF. Supplemented by reference TRBV5-6 and TRBJ2-3, the full variable domain reads DAGVTQSPTHLIKTRGQQVTLRCSPKSGHDTVSWYQQALGQGPQFIFQYYEEEERQRGNFPDRFSGHQFPNYSSELNVNALLLGDSALYLCASYRWGANTQYFGPGTRLTVL.

The rearrangement uses TRBV6-1 and TRBJ1-1. Germline V lookup: CDR1 MNHNS, CDR2 SASEGT. The CDR3 totals 13 residues. CDR3 region: CASSDSMNTEAFF.

The chain has TRBV20-1 and TRBJ1-1. This CDR3 is 14 amino acids long. Germline V gene data show CDR1 as DFQATT and CDR2 as SNEGSKA (reference sequence). CDR3 protein: CSATRRDPSPEAFF.

This chain links TRBV9 with TRBJ2-7; TCRdb reports TRBD2, a call that lacks DNA to check it against. This CDR3 has 16 residues. Germline CDR1 is SGDLS and CDR2 is YYNGEE. This chain's CDR3 is CASSRTPHQRAYEQYF.

The chain employs TRBV5-1 and TRBJ1-1; as DNA is missing, the TRBD1 call by TCRdb cannot be tested. This CDR3 has 15 residues. Germline CDR1 and CDR2: SGHRS and YFSETQ. The CDR3 reads CASSPTGTGDTEAFF.

V gene TRBV20-1 combines with J gene TRBJ2-1; with no DNA, the TCRdb D assignment of TRBD1 cannot be verified. The CDR3 runs to 12 residues. Germline CDR1 and CDR2: DFQATT and SNEGSKA (reference sequence). The CDR3 here is CSARDPPDEQFF.

This CDR3 is CASSPGEGWVEQYF. The rearrangement links TRBV5-1 to TRBJ2-7; TCRdb's D call of TRBD2 is untestable without DNA. Germline assignment: CDR1 SGHRS and CDR2 YFSETQ. The CDR3 contains 14 residues.

V usage is TRBV5-1 and J usage is TRBJ2-5; TCRdb selects TRBD2, and the lack of DNA leaves this call unchecked. Germline V gene sequence: CDR1 SGHRS, CDR2 YFSETQ. This CDR3 contains 16 residues. The CDR3 spells CASSQATSGGRGTQYF.

The chain has TRBV20-1 and TRBJ2-7; TCRdb's D gene call, TRBD2, goes unchecked for lack of DNA. In germline, CDR1 is DFQATT, CDR2 SNEGSKA (reference sequence). This CDR3 region has 14 residues. The CDR3 protein is CSARDGLALNEQYF.

This chain links TRBV5-1 with TRBJ2-5. This CDR3 comprises 15 residues. Germline lookup yields CDR1 SGHRS and CDR2 YFSETQ. CDR3 loop: CASSLVRNFQETQYF.

CDR3 loop: CATSRDLPRNEQYF. The chain carries TRBV15 and TRBJ2-7; TCRdb's D call of TRBD1 is untestable without DNA. CDR3 length equals 14 residues. The germline CDR1 and CDR2 sequences are LNHNV and YYDKDF (reference sequence).

The CDR3 region is CSARDSPRTGELFF. The V and J genes are TRBV20-1 and TRBJ2-2. The germline V gene has CDR1 DFQATT and CDR2 SNEGSKA (reference sequence). The CDR3 loop spans 14 amino acids.

The CDR3 is CASSLEWGAKGTGELFF. The rearrangement links TRBV11-2 to TRBJ2-2; TCRdb outputs TRBD2, but without DNA this stays unchecked. Germline V CDR1 and CDR2: SGHAT, FQNNGV. The CDR3 extends over 17 amino acids.

This rearrangement joins TRBV11-2 to TRBJ2-5. In germline, CDR1 is SGHAT, CDR2 FQNNGV. The CDR3 sequence is 15 residues long. CDR3 residues: CASSLVPLTSETQYF.

The chain uses TRBV12-3 or TRBV12-4 and TRBJ2-1; the D gene TCRdb calls, TRBD1, cannot be checked with no DNA. The CDR3 extends over 13 amino acids. The CDR3 sequence: CASSLDRGHEQFF.

This chain joins TRBV5-1 and TRBJ2-3; TCRdb's D call, TRBD2, is unchecked because there is no DNA. Germline V CDR1 and CDR2: SGHRS, YFSETQ. This CDR3 spans 16 amino acids. The CDR3 protein is CASSLIAGGSPDTQYF.

The chain uses TRBV3-1 and TRBJ2-7; the D gene TCRdb calls, TRBD2, cannot be checked with no DNA. In germline, CDR1 is LGHDT, CDR2 YNNKEL (reference sequence). CDR3 size: 16 residues. The CDR3 region is CASSPYAGGRTYEQYF.

V and J are TRBV5-1 and TRBJ2-1. In germline, CDR1 is SGHRS, CDR2 YFSETQ. The CDR3 sequence is 12 residues long. CDR3 sequence reads: CASSIIGNEQFF.